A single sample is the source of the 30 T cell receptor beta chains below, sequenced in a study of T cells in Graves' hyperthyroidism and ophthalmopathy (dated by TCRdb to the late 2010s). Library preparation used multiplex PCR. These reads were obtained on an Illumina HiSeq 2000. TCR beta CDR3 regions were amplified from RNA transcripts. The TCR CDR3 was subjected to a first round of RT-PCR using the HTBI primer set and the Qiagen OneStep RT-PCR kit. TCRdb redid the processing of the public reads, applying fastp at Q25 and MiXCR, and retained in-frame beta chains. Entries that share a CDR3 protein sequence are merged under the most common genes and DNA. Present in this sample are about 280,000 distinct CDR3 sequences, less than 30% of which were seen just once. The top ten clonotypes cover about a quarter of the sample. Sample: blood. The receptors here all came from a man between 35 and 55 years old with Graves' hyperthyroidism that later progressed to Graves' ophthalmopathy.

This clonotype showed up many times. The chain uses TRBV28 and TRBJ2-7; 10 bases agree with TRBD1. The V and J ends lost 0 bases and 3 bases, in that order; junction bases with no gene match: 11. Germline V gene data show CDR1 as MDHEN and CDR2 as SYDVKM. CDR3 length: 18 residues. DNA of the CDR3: TGTGCCAGCAGTTTATGCCGTCGACAGGGGGCTTATTTCTACGAGCAGTACTTC. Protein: CASSLCRRQGAYFYEQYF.

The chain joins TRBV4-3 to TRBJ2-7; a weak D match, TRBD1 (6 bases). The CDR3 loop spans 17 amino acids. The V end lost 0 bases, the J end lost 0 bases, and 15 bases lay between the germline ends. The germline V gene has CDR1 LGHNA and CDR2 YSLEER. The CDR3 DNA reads TGCGCCAGCAGCCAAGATTGGGCAACAGGGTTCTCCTACGAGCAGTACTTC. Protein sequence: CASSQDWATGFSYEQYF.

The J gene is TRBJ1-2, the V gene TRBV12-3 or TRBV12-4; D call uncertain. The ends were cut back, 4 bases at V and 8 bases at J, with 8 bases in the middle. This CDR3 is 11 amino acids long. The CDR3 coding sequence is TGTGCCAGCAGTTCCGATGAAGGCTACACCTTC. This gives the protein CASSSDEGYTF.

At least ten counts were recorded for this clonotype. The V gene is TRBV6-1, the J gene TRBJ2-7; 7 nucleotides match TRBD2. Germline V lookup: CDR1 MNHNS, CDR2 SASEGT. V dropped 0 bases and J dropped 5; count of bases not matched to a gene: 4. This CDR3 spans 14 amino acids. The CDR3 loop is CASSEAGGSDEQYF. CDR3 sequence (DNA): TGTGCCAGCAGTGAAGCGGGAGGGTCCGACGAGCAGTACTTC.

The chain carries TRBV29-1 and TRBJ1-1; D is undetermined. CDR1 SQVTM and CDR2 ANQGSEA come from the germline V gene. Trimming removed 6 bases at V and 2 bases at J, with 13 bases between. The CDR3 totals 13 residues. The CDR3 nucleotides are TGCAGCGTCAGACCTTCAATTAACACTGAAGCTTTCTTT. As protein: CSVRPSINTEAFF.

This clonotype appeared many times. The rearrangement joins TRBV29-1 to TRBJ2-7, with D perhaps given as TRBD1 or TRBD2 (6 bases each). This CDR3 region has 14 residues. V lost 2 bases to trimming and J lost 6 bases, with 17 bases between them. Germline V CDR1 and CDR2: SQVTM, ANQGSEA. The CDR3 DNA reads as TGCAGCGTTGAACTAAGACAGGCGGAGGGCGAGCAGTACTTC. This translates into CSVELRQAEGEQYF.

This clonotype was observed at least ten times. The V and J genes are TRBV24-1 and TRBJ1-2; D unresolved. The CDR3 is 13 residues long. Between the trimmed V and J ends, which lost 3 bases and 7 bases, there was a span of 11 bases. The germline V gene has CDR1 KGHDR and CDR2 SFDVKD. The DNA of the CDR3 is TGTGCCACCAGTGATCCCGATGCTGCTGGCTACACCTTC. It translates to CATSDPDAAGYTF.

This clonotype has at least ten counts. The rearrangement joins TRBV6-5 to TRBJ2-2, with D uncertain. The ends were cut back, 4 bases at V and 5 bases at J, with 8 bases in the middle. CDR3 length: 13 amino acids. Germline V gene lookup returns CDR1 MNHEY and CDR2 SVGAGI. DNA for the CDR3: TGTGCCAGCAGTTTCCTATTAACCGGGGAGCTGTTTTTT. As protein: CASSFLLTGELFF.

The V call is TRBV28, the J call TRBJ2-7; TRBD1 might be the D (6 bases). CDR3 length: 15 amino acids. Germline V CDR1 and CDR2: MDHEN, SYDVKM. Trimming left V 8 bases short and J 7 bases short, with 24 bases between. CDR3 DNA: TGTGCCAGCCTCCCGACAGGACGGTCCCGGCTGGAGCAGTACTTC. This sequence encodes CASLPTGRSRLEQYF.

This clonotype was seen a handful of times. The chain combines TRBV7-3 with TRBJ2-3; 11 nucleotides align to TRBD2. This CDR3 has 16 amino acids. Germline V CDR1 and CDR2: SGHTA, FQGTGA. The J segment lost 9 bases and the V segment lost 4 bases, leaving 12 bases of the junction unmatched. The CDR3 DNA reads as TGTGCCAGCAGCTCCTCACTAGCGGGAGCCCATAAAACGCAGTATTTT. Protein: CASSSSLAGAHKTQYF.

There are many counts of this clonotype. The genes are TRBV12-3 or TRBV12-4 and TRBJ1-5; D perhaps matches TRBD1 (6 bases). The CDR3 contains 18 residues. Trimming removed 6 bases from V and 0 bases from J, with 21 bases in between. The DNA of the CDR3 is TGTGCCAGCAGCCCCGGGACACGAGGACTGTATAGCAATCAGCCCCAGCATTTT. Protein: CASSPGTRGLYSNQPQHF.

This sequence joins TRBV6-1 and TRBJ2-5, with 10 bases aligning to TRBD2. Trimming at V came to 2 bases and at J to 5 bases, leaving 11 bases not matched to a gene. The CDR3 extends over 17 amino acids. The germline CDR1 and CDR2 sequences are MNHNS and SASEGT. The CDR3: CASSERGSGRAGETQYF. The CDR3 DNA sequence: TGTGCCAGCAGTGAACGCGGAAGCGGGAGGGCCGGGGAGACCCAGTACTTC.

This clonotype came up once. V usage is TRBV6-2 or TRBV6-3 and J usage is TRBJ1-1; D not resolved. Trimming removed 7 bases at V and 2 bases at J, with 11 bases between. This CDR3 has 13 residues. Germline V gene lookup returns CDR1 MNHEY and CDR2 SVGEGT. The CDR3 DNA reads TGTGCCAGCACTAGGCAGCCCAACACTGAAGCTTTCTTT. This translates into CASTRQPNTEAFF.

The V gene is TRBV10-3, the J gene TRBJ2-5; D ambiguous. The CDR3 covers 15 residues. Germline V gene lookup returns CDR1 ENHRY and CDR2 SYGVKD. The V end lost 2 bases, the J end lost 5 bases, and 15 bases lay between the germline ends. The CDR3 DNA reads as TGTGCCATCAGTGAGAGTTGGGCAGGCCGGGAGACCCAGTACTTC. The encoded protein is CAISESWAGRETQYF.

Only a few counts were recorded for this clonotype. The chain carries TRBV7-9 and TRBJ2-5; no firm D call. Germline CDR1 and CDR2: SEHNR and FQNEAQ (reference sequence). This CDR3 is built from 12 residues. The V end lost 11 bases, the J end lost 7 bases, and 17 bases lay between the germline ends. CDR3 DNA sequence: TGTGCCGGAGAACAGCCCCCAGGGACCCAGTACTTC. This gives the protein CAGEQPPGTQYF.

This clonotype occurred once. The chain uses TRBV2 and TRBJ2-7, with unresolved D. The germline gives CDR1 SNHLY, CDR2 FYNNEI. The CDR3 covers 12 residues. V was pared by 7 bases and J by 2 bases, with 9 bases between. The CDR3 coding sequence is TGTGCCAGCACCAAGGTGACCTACGAGCAGTACTTC. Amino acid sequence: CASTKVTYEQYF.

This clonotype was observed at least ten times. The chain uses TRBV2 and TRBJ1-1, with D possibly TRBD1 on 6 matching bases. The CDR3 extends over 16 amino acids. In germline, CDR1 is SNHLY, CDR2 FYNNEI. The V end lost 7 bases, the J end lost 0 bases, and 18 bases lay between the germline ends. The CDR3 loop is CASTQSGGPMNTEAFF. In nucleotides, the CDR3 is TGTGCCAGCACCCAAAGCGGGGGGCCCATGAACACTGAAGCTTTCTTT.

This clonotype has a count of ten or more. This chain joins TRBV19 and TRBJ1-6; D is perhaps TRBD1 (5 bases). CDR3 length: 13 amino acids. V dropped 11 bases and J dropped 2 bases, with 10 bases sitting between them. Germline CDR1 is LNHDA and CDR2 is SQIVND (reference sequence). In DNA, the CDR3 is TGTGCCTCGAGGGACGCCTATAATTCACCCCTCCACTTT. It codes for CASRDAYNSPLHF.

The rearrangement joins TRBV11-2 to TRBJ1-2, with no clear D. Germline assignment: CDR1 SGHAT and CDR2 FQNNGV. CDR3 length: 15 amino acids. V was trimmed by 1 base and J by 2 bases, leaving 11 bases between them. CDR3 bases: TGTGCCAGCAGCTTAGGTCTGGGCGGGAACTATGGCTACACCTTC. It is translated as CASSLGLGGNYGYTF.

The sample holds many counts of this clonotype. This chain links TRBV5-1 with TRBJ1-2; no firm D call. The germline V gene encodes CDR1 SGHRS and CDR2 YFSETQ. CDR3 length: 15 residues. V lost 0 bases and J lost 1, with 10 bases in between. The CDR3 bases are TGCGCCAGCAGCTTGGGGGCTCTGAATAACTATGGCTACACCTTC. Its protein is CASSLGALNNYGYTF.

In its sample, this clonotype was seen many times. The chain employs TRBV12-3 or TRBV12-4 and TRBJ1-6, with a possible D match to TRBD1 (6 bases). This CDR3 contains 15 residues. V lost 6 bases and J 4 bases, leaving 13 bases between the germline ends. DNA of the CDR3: TGTGCCAGCAGCTCGGACAGTTCGTATAATTCACCCCTCCACTTT. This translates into CASSSDSSYNSPLHF.

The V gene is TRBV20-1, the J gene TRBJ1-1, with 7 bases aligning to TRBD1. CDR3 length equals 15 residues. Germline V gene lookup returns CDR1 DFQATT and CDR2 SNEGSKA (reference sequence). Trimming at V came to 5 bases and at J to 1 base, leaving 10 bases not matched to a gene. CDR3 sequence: CSARSLTGKNTEAFF. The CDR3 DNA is TGCAGTGCTCGGAGCCTGACAGGGAAGAACACTGAAGCTTTCTTT.

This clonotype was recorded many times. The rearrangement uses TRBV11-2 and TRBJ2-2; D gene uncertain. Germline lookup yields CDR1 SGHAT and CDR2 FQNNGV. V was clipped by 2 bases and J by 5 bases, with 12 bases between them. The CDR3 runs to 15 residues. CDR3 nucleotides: TGTGCCAGCAGCTTAAGAAACGCGAGGACCGGGGAGCTGTTTTTT. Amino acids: CASSLRNARTGELFF.

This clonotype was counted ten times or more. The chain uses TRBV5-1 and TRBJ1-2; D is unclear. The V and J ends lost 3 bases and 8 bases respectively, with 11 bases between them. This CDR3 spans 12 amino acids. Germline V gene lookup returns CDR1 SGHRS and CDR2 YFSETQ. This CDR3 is CASSSRTDGYTF. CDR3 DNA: TGCGCCAGCAGCTCCCGGACTGACGGCTACACCTTC. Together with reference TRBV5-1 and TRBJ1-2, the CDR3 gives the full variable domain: KAGVTQTPRYLIKTRGQQVTLSCSPISGHRSVSWYQQTPGQGLQFLFEYFSETQRNKGNFPGRFSGRQFSNSRSEMNVSTLELGDSALYLCASSSRTDGYTFGSGTRLTVV.

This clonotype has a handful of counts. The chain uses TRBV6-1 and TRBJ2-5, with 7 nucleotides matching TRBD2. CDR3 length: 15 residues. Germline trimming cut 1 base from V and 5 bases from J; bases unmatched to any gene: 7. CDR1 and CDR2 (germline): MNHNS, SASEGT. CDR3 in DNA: TGTGCCAGCAGTGAAGGAGGCGGGAGAAGGGAGACCCAGTACTTC. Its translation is CASSEGGGRRETQYF.

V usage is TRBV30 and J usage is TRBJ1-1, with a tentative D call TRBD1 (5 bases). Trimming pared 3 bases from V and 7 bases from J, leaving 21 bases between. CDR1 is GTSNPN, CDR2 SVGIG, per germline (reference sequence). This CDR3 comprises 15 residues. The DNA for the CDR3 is TGTGCCTGGAGCGGTCGGCTGGGGCGCGTAAGTGAAGCTTTCTTT. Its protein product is CAWSGRLGRVSEAFF.

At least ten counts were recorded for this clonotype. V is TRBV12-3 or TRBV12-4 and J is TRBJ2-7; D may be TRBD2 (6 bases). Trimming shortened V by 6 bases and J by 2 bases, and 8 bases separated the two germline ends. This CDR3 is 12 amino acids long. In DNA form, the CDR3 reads TGTGCCAGCAGCCGCGGGACCTACGAGCAGTACTTC. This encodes CASSRGTYEQYF.

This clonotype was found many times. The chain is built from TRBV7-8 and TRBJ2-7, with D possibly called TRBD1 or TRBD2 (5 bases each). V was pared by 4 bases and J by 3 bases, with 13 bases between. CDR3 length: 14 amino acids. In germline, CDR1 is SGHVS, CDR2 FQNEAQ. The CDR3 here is CASSYSGPLYEQYF. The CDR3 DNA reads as TGTGCCAGCAGCTACTCGGGGCCCCTCTACGAGCAGTACTTC.

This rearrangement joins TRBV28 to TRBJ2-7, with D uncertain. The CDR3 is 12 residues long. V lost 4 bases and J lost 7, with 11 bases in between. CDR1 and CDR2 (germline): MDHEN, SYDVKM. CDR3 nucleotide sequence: TGTGCCAGCAGTTGGGGTTTATGGGAGCAGTACTTC. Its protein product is CASSWGLWEQYF.

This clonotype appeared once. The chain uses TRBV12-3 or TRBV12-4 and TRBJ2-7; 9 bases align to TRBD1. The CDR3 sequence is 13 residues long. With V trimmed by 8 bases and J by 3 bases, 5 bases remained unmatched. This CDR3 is CASLGQGNYEQYF. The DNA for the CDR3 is TGTGCCAGCCTAGGACAGGGGAACTACGAGCAGTACTTC.